A single T cell receptor beta chain is shown here with its context. This entry is derived from a study of control samples from healthy donors and cancer patients. With V trimmed by 6 bases and J by 6 bases, 7 bases remained unmatched. The CDR3 has 13 residues. From germline, CDR1 is MNHEY and CDR2 SMNVEV (reference sequence). TCRdb's table, derived via immunoSEQ multiplex PCR, lists solely in-frame clones and lacks some. The sample has 150,000 to 200,000 clones, 91% seen once. The gene calls are TRBV27 and TRBJ2-7, with 8 bases that match TRBD2. Sequencing used blood. This clonotype was obtained from a woman aged 25 to 45 in good health. The CDR3 sequence: CASSYGLAGEQYF. The CDR3 coding sequence is TGTGCCAGCAGCTATGGACTAGCAGGCGAGCAGTACTTC.